The 30 T cell receptor beta chains listed next were all sequenced from one sample in a study of blood T cells in healthy people across ages. Using a J-beta primer mix together with a sample-barcoded 5' primer, a second PCR was run for roughly 6 to 12 cycles. In TCRdb, the 5' RACE reads were re-called with MiXCR into one record per CDR3 protein. The sample records 920,000 or so distinct CDR3 sequences, 40% to 50% being singletons. Sequenced: blood. The receptors here all came from a woman aged 55-69 years in good health.

DNA of the CDR3: TGCAGTGCTGGGACCGGACAGGGGAATCCCTACGAGCAGTACTTC. It yields the protein CSAGTGQGNPYEQYF. The V and J genes are TRBV20-1 and TRBJ2-7; the match to TRBD1 covers 9 bases. J gave up 2 bases and V 5 bases, and 10 bases lay outside the gene matches. The CDR3 is 15 residues long. The germline V gene encodes CDR1 DFQATT and CDR2 SNEGSKA (reference sequence).

This clonotype was counted between two and nine times. The gene calls are TRBV21-1 and TRBJ2-7; the table's TRBD2 call for D was not verified on the DNA. TRBV21-1 is noted as a pseudogene. This CDR3 region has 15 residues. The CDR3 spells CSGTSGNHRSYEQYF. CDR3 sequence (DNA): TGTTCCGGGACTAGCGGGAACCACCGGTCCTACGAGCAGTACTTC.

This chain joins TRBV25-1 and TRBJ2-3, with D maybe TRBD2 (6 bases). This CDR3 is built from 16 residues. Trimming removed 2 bases from V and 2 bases from J, with 14 bases in between. Germline-derived CDR1 and CDR2 are MGHDK and SYGVNS. The DNA of the CDR3 is TGTGCCAGCAGTGAACCCGGGGGTCTCCCCACAGATACGCAGTATTTT. Encoded protein: CASSEPGGLPTDTQYF.

The chain recombines TRBV10-3 with TRBJ2-3; D might be TRBD1 or TRBD2, each matching 5 bases. V lost 11 bases and J 2 bases, leaving 20 bases between the germline ends. Germline CDR1 reads ENHRY; CDR2 reads SYGVKD. The CDR3 consists of 15 residues. The CDR3 loop is CASRGPGTVTDTQYF. As DNA, the CDR3 is TGTGCCTCCCGGGGTCCAGGGACCGTCACAGATACGCAGTATTTT.

This clonotype showed up just a few times. The chain couples TRBV5-1 to TRBJ2-7, with 8 bases aligning to TRBD1. This CDR3 is built from 16 residues. The germline V gene has CDR1 SGHRS and CDR2 YFSETQ. J was trimmed by 2 bases and V by 2 bases; bases with no gene match: 9. The CDR3 nucleotides read TGCGCCAGCAGCTTTTCAGGGGGCTACGGGCCCTACGAGCAGTACTTC. It translates to CASSFSGGYGPYEQYF.

The chain combines TRBV3-1 with TRBJ1-6; 7 nucleotides line up with TRBD1. The CDR3 covers 14 residues. Germline CDR1 reads LGHDT; CDR2 reads YNNKEL (reference sequence). The trim removed 5 bases at V and 13 bases at J, leaving 11 bases unmatched. The CDR3 loop reads CASSWGDRETPLHF. CDR3 nucleotide sequence: TGTGCCAGCAGCTGGGGGGACAGAGAGACGCCCCTCCACTTT.

This clonotype was counted between two and nine times. V gene TRBV9 combines with J gene TRBJ2-1, with TRBD2 as a possible D gene (7 bases). The CDR3 length is 14 residues. CDR1 is SGDLS and CDR2 is YYNGEE in the germline V gene. V was pared by 4 bases and J by 5 bases, with 13 bases between. The CDR3 region is CASSSGGSHNEQFF. The DNA for the CDR3 is TGTGCCAGCAGCTCGGGGGGCAGCCACAATGAGCAGTTCTTC.

This clonotype was recorded at least ten times. In nucleotides, the CDR3 is TGCAGCGTTGCGGTCAGAAGCTCTGGGGCCAACGTCCTGACTTTC. Its protein product is CSVAVRSSGANVLTF. The rearrangement links TRBV29-1 to TRBJ2-6; D ambiguous. Germline CDR1 and CDR2: SQVTM and ANQGSEA. The length of the CDR3 is 15 residues. The ends were cut back, 4 bases at V and 0 bases at J, with 10 bases in the middle.

This clonotype occurred many times. The chain combines TRBV20-1 with TRBJ2-1, with TRBD2 matching over 7 bases. Germline lookup yields CDR1 DFQATT and CDR2 SNEGSKA (reference sequence). This CDR3 has 13 residues. The trim removed 7 bases at V and 8 bases at J, leaving 11 bases unmatched. The CDR3, as DNA: TGCAGTGTCCCCGCTCGGGGGGAAGATGAGCAGTTCTTC. Translating gives CSVPARGEDEQFF.

This chain uses TRBV6-1 with TRBJ2-5; 9 bases align to TRBD2. Germline V gene lookup returns CDR1 MNHNS and CDR2 SASEGT. CDR3 length equals 16 residues. J was trimmed by 5 bases and V by 6 bases; bases with no gene match: 13. The CDR3 region is CASSPALAGVGETQYF. The CDR3 DNA sequence: TGTGCCAGCAGCCCCGCACTAGCGGGCGTCGGGGAGACCCAGTACTTC.

This clonotype was counted between two and nine times. The chain links TRBV11-1 to TRBJ2-1, with D uncertain. The CDR3 covers 19 residues. Germline CDR1 reads SGHAT; CDR2 reads FQDESV (reference sequence). V lost 0 bases, J lost 0 bases, and 18 bases lay in between. CDR3 nucleotide sequence: TGTGCCAGCAGCTTAGCAGGTCCCGGCTCTCTATCCTCCTACAATGAGCAGTTCTTC. Amino acid sequence: CASSLAGPGSLSSYNEQFF. Variable domain in full (rest from reference TRBV11-1 and TRBJ2-1): EAEVAQSPRYKITEKSQAVAFWCDPISGHATLYWYRQILGQGPELLVQFQDESVVDDSQLPKDRFSAERLKGVDSTLKIQPAELGDSAMYLCASSLAGPGSLSSYNEQFFGPGTRLTVL.

Comments on this clonotype: Its ends do not fully match the called genes, so a read error is possible. This chain uses TRBV20-1 with TRBJ2-6; 9 bases fit TRBD2. Germline loops: CDR1 DFQATT, CDR2 SNEGSKA (reference sequence). This CDR3 has 18 residues. The CDR3 loop reads CSARSAGGPSSGANILTF. CDR3 DNA: TGCAGTGCTAGGTCGGCGGGAGGGCCCAGCTCTGGGGCCAACATCCTGACTTTC.

The chain joins TRBV27 to TRBJ1-1; D not certain. Trimming took off 5 bases at V and 1 base at J, with 11 bases between the two ends. The CDR3 sequence is 14 residues long. Germline lookup yields CDR1 MNHEY and CDR2 SMNVEV (reference sequence). CDR3 loop: CASSMDGRNTEAFF. The CDR3 nucleotides read TGTGCCAGCAGTATGGACGGAAGGAACACTGAAGCTTTCTTT.

The J gene is TRBJ1-2, the V gene TRBV20-1, with a possible D match to TRBD1 (6 bases). This CDR3 has 11 amino acids. The germline V and J ends were trimmed by 4 bases and 10 bases, with 13 bases remaining between them. Germline CDR1 and CDR2: DFQATT and SNEGSKA (reference sequence). The CDR3 DNA sequence: TGCAGTGCTACCGTAAGGACAGCCTACACCTTC. Its protein product is CSATVRTAYTF.

In this sample, this clonotype turned up once. The V gene is TRBV7-6, the J gene TRBJ2-5; D may be TRBD2 (5 bases). This CDR3 comprises 17 residues. The germline V gene has CDR1 SGHVS and CDR2 FNYEAQ. The ends were cut back, 1 base at V and 0 bases at J, with 15 bases in the middle. The CDR3: CASSLGLKQRYQETQYF. The CDR3 DNA follows: TGTGCCAGCAGCTTAGGATTGAAGCAGCGGTACCAAGAGACCCAGTACTTC.

This clonotype was counted at least ten times. The chain couples TRBV7-9 to TRBJ2-3; TRBD2 matches at 9 bases. J gave up 2 bases and V 0 bases, and 3 bases lay outside the gene matches. CDR3 length equals 16 residues. From germline, CDR1 is SEHNR and CDR2 FQNEAQ (reference sequence). In nucleotides, the CDR3 is TGTGCCAGCAGCTTAGCGCGGGGGGGACCCACAGATACGCAGTATTTT. Its translation is CASSLARGGPTDTQYF.

The gene calls are TRBV24-1 and TRBJ2-1; D uncertain. Trimming removed 5 bases at V and 9 bases at J, with 7 bases between. CDR3 size: 11 residues. Germline values: CDR1 KGHDR, CDR2 SFDVKD. CDR3 loop: CATSVGGEQFF. In nucleotides, the CDR3 is TGTGCCACCAGTGTAGGTGGTGAGCAGTTCTTC.

The chain links TRBV6-5 to TRBJ2-3, with D possibly being TRBD2 (6 bases). Trimming took 9 bases from V and 5 from J, leaving 21 bases between them. This CDR3 spans 15 amino acids. Germline CDR1 MNHEY, CDR2 SVGAGI. CDR3 residues: CASSVGGMARDTQYF. As DNA, the CDR3 is TGTGCCAGTTCGGTGGGCGGGATGGCTCGAGATACGCAGTATTTT.

The rearrangement joins TRBV28 to TRBJ1-5; D unresolved. Trimming shortened V by 6 bases and J by 6 bases, and 21 bases separated the two germline ends. Germline assignment: CDR1 MDHEN and CDR2 SYDVKM. This CDR3 spans 16 amino acids. The CDR3 DNA follows: TGTGCCAGCAGCGCCCTTACGGGGTCGGGAGGTCAGCCCCAGCATTTT. Translated, it gives CASSALTGSGGQPQHF.

The chain couples TRBV10-3 to TRBJ2-1; D perhaps matches TRBD1 (6 bases). V gave up 0 bases and J gave up 9 bases, with 12 bases separating them. Germline V gene lookup returns CDR1 ENHRY and CDR2 SYGVKD. The CDR3 totals 14 residues. CDR3 in DNA: TGTGCCATCAGTGAGTCGACAGGACGGGGTGAGCAGTTCTTC. This sequence encodes CAISESTGRGEQFF.

This chain joins TRBV30 and TRBJ2-7, with TRBD1 as a possible D gene (5 bases). Germline CDR1 GTSNPN, CDR2 SVGIG (reference sequence). The CDR3 loop spans 12 amino acids. Deletions cut 3 bases from V and 3 bases from J, with 9 bases between. The chain's CDR3 is CAWSPGNYEQYF. For the CDR3, the DNA is TGTGCCTGGAGCCCAGGGAACTACGAGCAGTACTTC.

V gene TRBV11-1 combines with J gene TRBJ2-4; 11 bases are shared with TRBD2. The end of the DNA aligns better with TRBJ2-7, so the J call may be wrong. CDR3 length: 15 residues. Germline assignment: CDR1 SGHAT and CDR2 FQDESV (reference sequence). DNA for the CDR3: TGTGCCAGCAGCCACCTTAGCGGGAGGGCCTACGAGCAGTACTTC. Translating it yields CASSHLSGRAYEQYF.

This chain links TRBV3-1 with TRBJ2-5, with D possibly being TRBD1 (5 bases). Germline CDR1 is LGHDT and CDR2 is YNNKEL (reference sequence). The ends were cut back, 4 bases at V and 5 bases at J, with 17 bases in the middle. There are 15 residues in the CDR3. In DNA, the CDR3 is TGTGCCAGCAGCCCCATTGACAGCCGCGATGAGACCCAGTACTTC. Translated: CASSPIDSRDETQYF.

The chain uses TRBV6-1 and TRBJ2-3, with D possibly called TRBD1 or TRBD2 (6 bases each). CDR3 size: 15 residues. V lost 2 bases to trimming and J lost 3 bases, with 12 bases between them. Per germline, CDR1 MNHNS and CDR2 SASEGT. The CDR3: CASSERGAGTDTQYF. CDR3 in DNA: TGTGCCAGCAGTGAAAGGGGGGCAGGGACAGATACGCAGTATTTT.

This clonotype was picked up a small number of times. The gene calls are TRBV6-5 and TRBJ2-4; 7 nucleotides line up with TRBD2. The germline gives CDR1 MNHEY, CDR2 SVGAGI. The CDR3 consists of 12 residues. The V and J ends lost 2 bases and 13 bases, in that order; junction bases with no gene match: 5. The CDR3 loop is CASSYQGLRQYF. CDR3 bases: TGTGCCAGCAGTTACCAGGGACTACGGCAGTACTTC.

This clonotype was observed at least ten times. The chain carries TRBV7-2 and TRBJ2-5; D not resolved. Trimming shortened V by 4 bases and J by 8 bases, and 8 bases separated the two germline ends. CDR3 length equals 11 residues. CDR1 and CDR2 from the germline V gene are SGHTA and FQGNSA. CDR3 residues: CASSSAGTQYF. CDR3 DNA sequence: TGTGCCAGCAGCTCGGCTGGAACCCAGTACTTC.

The chain is built from TRBV6-2 or TRBV6-3 and TRBJ2-7, with 12 bases fitting TRBD2. V lost 0 bases to trimming and J lost 7 bases; unmatched junction nucleotides: 13. The CDR3 contains 18 residues. Germline CDR1 is MNHEY and CDR2 is SVGEGT. CDR3: CASSYSWTSGALYNEQYF. CDR3 coding DNA: TGTGCCAGCAGTTACTCTTGGACTAGCGGGGCTCTTTACAATGAGCAGTACTTC.

This clonotype was counted only a few times. The V and J genes are TRBV6-1 and TRBJ1-5, with a possible D match to TRBD1 (5 bases). V was pared by 0 bases and J by 0 bases, with 15 bases between. The CDR3 is 18 amino acids. Germline assignment: CDR1 MNHNS and CDR2 SASEGT. CDR3: CASSEAPPGPYSNQPQHF. The CDR3 nucleotides read TGTGCCAGCAGTGAAGCGCCGCCAGGGCCTTATAGCAATCAGCCCCAGCATTTT.

This clonotype was picked up a small number of times. A single base separates this from a much larger clone, so it may be a read error. This chain uses TRBV28 with TRBJ2-7, with 8 bases that match TRBD2. CDR3 size: 16 residues. Germline CDR1 and CDR2: MDHEN and SYDVKM. With V trimmed by 3 bases and J by 0 bases, 7 bases remained unmatched. The CDR3: CASSFSAGTSSYEQYF. The CDR3 nucleotides are TGTGCCAGCAGTTTTTCAGCGGGGACTAGCTCCTACGAGCAGTACTTC.

The table lists this clonotype with a few counts. The DNA of the CDR3 is TGTGCCAGCAGCTTAACTAGCGCCTCCTACGAGCAGTACTTC. The encoded protein is CASSLTSASYEQYF. The rearrangement uses TRBV7-2 and TRBJ2-7; 7 bases are shared with TRBD2. The CDR3 loop spans 14 amino acids. Germline V gene data show CDR1 as SGHTA and CDR2 as FQGNSA. The ends lost 2 bases at V and 0 bases at J; junction bases unmatched: 1.